This T cell receptor beta chain was observed in a study of PD-1 blockade in classical Hodgkin lymphoma. V shed 2 bases and J shed 2 bases, with 17 bases lying between them. Germline CDR1 MNHEY, CDR2 SMNVEV (reference sequence). This CDR3 is built from 17 residues. Clones were sequenced by immunoSEQ multiplex PCR, and TCRdb holds only the in-frame ones, with some missing. The sample contains 45,000 to 60,000 clones, 81% of which appear only once. In its sample, this clone was seen once. All patients experienced relapse after autologous stem cell transplantation, and brentuximab vedotin exposure was variable.

The sequence derives from a human donor with classical Hodgkin lymphoma. V and J are TRBV27 and TRBJ2-3; a weak D match, TRBD1 (6 bases). The input for sequencing was peripheral blood mononuclear cells (PBMCs), taken at baseline. The CDR3 is CASSLEWGQGYTDTQYF. The CDR3 DNA follows: TGTGCCAGCAGTTTAGAGTGGGGGCAGGGTTACACAGATACGCAGTATTTT.